This T cell receptor beta chain was identified during a study of blood T cell repertoires in COVID-19. Germline CDR1 SGHTA, CDR2 FQGTGA. V was pared by 4 bases and J by 5 bases, with 14 bases of the junction left unmatched. The CDR3 loop spans 17 amino acids. The assay was immunoSEQ multiplex PCR, and TCRdb's table has in-frame clones only and misses some. The profile covers a few hundred thousand clones, with nearly 90% appearing a single time and about 15% taken by the ten largest. The chain is built from TRBV7-3 and TRBJ1-2; 9 nucleotides agree with TRBD1. Sequenced sample: PBMCs or T cells enriched from blood (not recorded which). The source is a man aged 25-45 years who had been exposed to COVID-19. CDR3 sequence: CASSSPKSTGQGYGYTF. The DNA for the CDR3 is TGTGCCAGCAGCTCGCCAAAGAGTACGGGACAGGGATATGGCTACACCTTC.